This TCR beta chain was profiled in a study of a mutant IDH1 vaccine in newly diagnosed glioma. Turning to the study itself: Patients previously underwent radiotherapy, temozolomide, or both, and most underwent both. Regarding the study as a whole: Seemingly, top peripheral T cell clonotype changes bore no relation to pseudoprogression.

A remark on this clone: The antigen is undetermined.

Time point reported: week 5, during vaccination. Mutant IDH1 20-mer peptide, at 300 ug, made up each vaccine dose, with topical imiquimod. Profiled with immunoSEQ multiplex PCR; TCRdb holds only in-frame clones, not every one. The repertoire holds about 58,000 clones, with around 84% as singletons. The CDR3 runs 12 residues. CDR1 and CDR2 from the germline V gene are SQVTM and ANQGSEA. Trimming pared 6 bases from V and 8 bases from J, leaving 14 bases between. The receptor was isolated from a woman aged 45 to 65 with glioma. Sequenced material: PBMCs, taken from a glioma patient whose treatment included an IDH1 peptide vaccine. The chain uses TRBV29-1 and TRBJ2-1; the D gene is possibly TRBD2 (7 bases). The chain's CDR3 is CSVQRGGHEQFF. In nucleotides, the CDR3 is TGCAGCGTCCAGAGGGGGGGTCATGAGCAGTTCTTC.